The T cell receptor (beta chain) described here comes from a study of cytomegalovirus exposure and HLA in healthy donors. About the study: Sequencing of some 190 million T cells in an earlier analysis found approximately 120 million unique TCR beta sequences. Whole-study results and caveats: Later analysis demonstrated an association between a missense DCLRE1C variant and TCR beta V- and J-gene trimming.

The germline V gene has CDR1 MNHEY and CDR2 SMNVEV (reference sequence). Trimming stripped 6 bases from V and 7 bases from J, with 16 bases between. The CDR3 loop spans 15 amino acids. The PCR used 60 Vbeta and 13 Jbeta primers. Clones were read by immunoSEQ multiplex PCR, and TCRdb kept only the in-frame ones, dropping some. Altogether roughly 290,000 clones are present, approximately 90% being singletons, with the ten largest covering roughly 2%. Comment on this clone: Its antigen is not identified.

Specimen: PBMCs. The TCR comes from a woman under 30 in good health and CMV-seronegative. This chain connects TRBV27 to TRBJ1-6; no clear D. CDR3 coding DNA: TGTGCCAGCAGGACCGGTGACTTGGTAAATTCACCCCTCCACTTT. Amino acid sequence: CASRTGDLVNSPLHF.